Below, 12 T cell receptor beta chains from the same sample are listed, as sequenced in a study of control samples from healthy donors and cancer patients. The protocol was immunoSEQ multiplex PCR, while the TCRdb copy is restricted to in-frame clones and leaves out a portion. Of fewer than 100,000 clones in the sample, around nine tenths were seen once. The specimen was blood. The receptors were sampled from a woman in her fifties or sixties in good health.

J is TRBJ2-1 and V is TRBV19; D unclear. The CDR3 totals 15 residues. V dropped 6 bases and J dropped 5 bases, with 17 bases sitting between them. CDR1 LNHDA and CDR2 SQIVND come from the germline V gene (reference sequence). CDR3 sequence reads: CASSQTHGPNNEQFF. DNA for the CDR3: TGTGCCAGTAGCCAAACCCACGGCCCAAACAATGAGCAGTTCTTC.

CDR3 amino acids: CASSEDSAYEQYF. The CDR3 DNA reads as TGTGCCAGCAGCGAGGACAGCGCCTACGAGCAGTACTTC. The V call is TRBV9, the J call TRBJ2-7, with TRBD1 as a possible D gene (6 bases). Germline V CDR1 and CDR2: SGDLS, YYNGEE. The CDR3 is 13 amino acids. V lost 3 bases, J lost 2 bases, and 9 bases lay in between.

J is TRBJ1-4 and V is TRBV3-1 (or the pseudogene TRBV3-2), with no clear D. The CDR3 spans 15 residues. Germline CDR1 is LGHDT and CDR2 is YNNKEL (reference sequence). V was pared by 0 bases and J by 8 bases, with 13 bases between. The CDR3 DNA is TGTGCCAGCAGCCAAGATGAGAGAGTCGTGGAAAAACTGTTTTTT. Its translation: CASSQDERVVEKLFF.

The chain uses TRBV5-1 and TRBJ2-2, with 8 positions matching TRBD1. The junction had 0 bases not matched to a gene; V was cut back by 0 bases and J by 2 bases. The CDR3 consists of 15 residues. Per germline, CDR1 SGHRS and CDR2 YFSETQ. CDR3 nucleotides: TGCGCCAGCAGCTTGGCAGGGGGCAACACCGGGGAGCTGTTTTTT. Protein sequence: CASSLAGGNTGELFF.

The genes are TRBV30 and TRBJ1-1; no clear D gene. V was pared by 1 base and J by 3 bases, with 9 bases between. The CDR3 is 13 residues long. Germline values: CDR1 GTSNPN, CDR2 SVGIG (reference sequence). The CDR3 DNA sequence: TGTGCCTGGAGTGCGTCTTTGGACACTGAAGCTTTCTTT. This gives the protein CAWSASLDTEAFF.

The chain carries TRBV5-6 and TRBJ1-2, with 7 bases fitting TRBD1. CDR3 length equals 15 residues. V shed 4 bases, J shed 4 bases, and the junction held 10 bases outside the gene matches. CDR1 and CDR2 (germline): SGHDT, YYEEEE. CDR3 sequence: CASSTRSDRVYGYTF. CDR3 bases: TGTGCCAGCAGCACCCGGAGTGACAGGGTCTATGGCTACACCTTC.

This clone was picked up a small number of times. The chain is built from TRBV14 and TRBJ2-1; tentative D call: TRBD1 (5 bases). Trimming left V 2 bases short and J 3 bases short, with 14 bases between. Germline V lookup: CDR1 SGHDN, CDR2 FVKESK. CDR3 length: 16 amino acids. CDR3 loop: CASSQPGMGIYNEQFF. The CDR3 bases are TGTGCCAGCAGCCAACCAGGGATGGGTATCTACAATGAGCAGTTCTTC. The whole variable domain, remainder taken from reference TRBV14 and TRBJ2-1, is EAGVTQFPSHSVIEKGQTVTLRCDPISGHDNLYWYRRVMGKEIKFLLHFVKESKQDESGMPNNRFLAERTGGTYSTLKVQPAELEDSGVYFCASSQPGMGIYNEQFFGPGTRLTVL.

This chain uses TRBV30 with TRBJ1-1; D is possibly TRBD1 (5 bases). V gave up 2 bases and J gave up 3 bases, with 7 bases separating them. Germline lookup yields CDR1 GTSNPN and CDR2 SVGIG (reference sequence). The CDR3 is 12 amino acids. For the CDR3, the DNA is TGTGCCTGGAGTCTAGGGGACACTGAAGCTTTCTTT. Protein: CAWSLGDTEAFF.

The rearrangement uses TRBV5-4 and TRBJ2-1, with a weak D call TRBD1 (6 bases). Trimming removed 3 bases from V and 0 bases from J, with 10 bases in between. The CDR3 spans 15 residues. Looked up from germline, CDR1 is SGHNT and CDR2 is YYREEE (reference sequence). The DNA for the CDR3 is TGTGCCAGCAGCTCCGGGACATTCTCCTACAATGAGCAGTTCTTC. This encodes CASSSGTFSYNEQFF. Filled out from reference TRBV5-4 and TRBJ2-1, the complete variable domain reads ETGVTQSPTHLIKTRGQQVTLRCSSQSGHNTVSWYQQALGQGPQFIFQYYREEENGRGNFPPRFSGLQFPNYSSELNVNALELDDSALYLCASSSGTFSYNEQFFGPGTRLTVL.

With regard to this clone: This same CDR3 is encoded by further DNA sequences in the sample. V usage is TRBV9 and J usage is TRBJ2-6; D remains ambiguous. CDR3 length equals 14 residues. Trimming stripped 0 bases from V and 1 base from J, with 2 bases between. Germline V gene lookup returns CDR1 SGDLS and CDR2 YYNGEE. CDR3 bases: TGTGCCAGCAGCGTAGATTCTGGGGCCAACGTCCTGACTTTC. It codes for CASSVDSGANVLTF.

The chain links TRBV18 to TRBJ1-3, with D possibly matching TRBD1 (5 bases). The CDR3 length is 15 residues. CDR1 is KGHSH and CDR2 is LQKENI in the germline V gene. Between the trimmed V and J ends, which lost 3 bases and 2 bases, there was a span of 11 bases. The CDR3 nucleotides read TGTGCCAGCTCACCCAGAGGAGGGGCTGGAAACACCATATATTTT. It codes for CASSPRGGAGNTIYF.

The V call is TRBV5-6, the J call TRBJ1-1; unclear D gene. V dropped 6 bases and J dropped 7 bases, with 10 bases sitting between them. The CDR3 runs to 11 residues. Germline lookup yields CDR1 SGHDT and CDR2 YYEEEE. Here the CDR3 reads CASKNRIEAFF. The CDR3 coding sequence is TGTGCCAGCAAAAATAGGATTGAAGCTTTCTTT. The whole variable domain, remainder taken from reference TRBV5-6 and TRBJ1-1, is DAGVTQSPTHLIKTRGQQVTLRCSPKSGHDTVSWYQQALGQGPQFIFQYYEEEERQRGNFPDRFSGHQFPNYSSELNVNALLLGDSALYLCASKNRIEAFFGQGTRLTVV.